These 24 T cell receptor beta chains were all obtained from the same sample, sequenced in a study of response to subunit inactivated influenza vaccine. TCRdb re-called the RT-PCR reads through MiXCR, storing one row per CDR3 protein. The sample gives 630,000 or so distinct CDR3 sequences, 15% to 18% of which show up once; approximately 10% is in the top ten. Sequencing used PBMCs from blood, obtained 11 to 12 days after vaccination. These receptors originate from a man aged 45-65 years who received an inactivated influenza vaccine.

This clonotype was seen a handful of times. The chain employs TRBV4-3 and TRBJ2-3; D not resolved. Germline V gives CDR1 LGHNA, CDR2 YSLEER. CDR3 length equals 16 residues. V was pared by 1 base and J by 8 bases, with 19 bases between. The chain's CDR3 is CASSQVVANALGTQYF. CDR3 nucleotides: TGCGCCAGCAGCCAAGTCGTAGCAAATGCCCTGGGTACGCAGTATTTT.

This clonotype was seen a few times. CDR3 protein: CAISETTGGDEQYF. The CDR3 region has the DNA TGTGCCATCAGTGAGACGACAGGGGGTGACGAGCAGTACTTC. The chain uses TRBV10-3 and TRBJ2-7; 9 nucleotides match TRBD1. Germline CDR1 and CDR2: ENHRY and SYGVKD. Trimming took 2 bases from V and 5 from J; bases not matched to a gene: 4. This CDR3 region has 14 residues.

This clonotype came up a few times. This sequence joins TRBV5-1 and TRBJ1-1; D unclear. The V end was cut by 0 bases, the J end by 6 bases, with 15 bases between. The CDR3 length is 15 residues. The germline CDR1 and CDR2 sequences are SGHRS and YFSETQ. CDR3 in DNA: TGCGCCAGCAGCTTGGGTCAAACATCGTTCGCTGAAGCTTTCTTT. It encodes CASSLGQTSFAEAFF.

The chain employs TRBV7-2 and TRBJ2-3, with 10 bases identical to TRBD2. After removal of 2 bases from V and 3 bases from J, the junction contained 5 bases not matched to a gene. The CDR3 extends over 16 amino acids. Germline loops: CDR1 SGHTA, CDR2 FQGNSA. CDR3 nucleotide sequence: TGTGCCAGCAGCTTATACAGCGGGGGGGGAACAGATACGCAGTATTTT. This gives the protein CASSLYSGGGTDTQYF. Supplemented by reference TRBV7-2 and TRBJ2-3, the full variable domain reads GAGVSQSPSNKVTEKGKDVELRCDPISGHTALYWYRQSLGQGLEFLIYFQGNSAPDKSGLPSDRFSAERTGGSVSTLTIQRTQQEDSAVYLCASSLYSGGGTDTQYFGPGTRLTVL.

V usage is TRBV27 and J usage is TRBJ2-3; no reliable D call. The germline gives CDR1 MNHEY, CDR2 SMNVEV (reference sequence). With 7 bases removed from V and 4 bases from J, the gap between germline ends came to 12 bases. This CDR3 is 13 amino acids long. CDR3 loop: CASTSFGADTQYF. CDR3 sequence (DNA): TGTGCCAGCACCTCTTTTGGCGCAGATACGCAGTATTTT.

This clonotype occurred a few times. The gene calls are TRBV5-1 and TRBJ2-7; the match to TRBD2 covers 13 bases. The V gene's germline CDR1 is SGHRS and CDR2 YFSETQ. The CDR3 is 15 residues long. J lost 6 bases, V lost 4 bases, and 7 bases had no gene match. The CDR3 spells CASSPGTSGIGEQYF. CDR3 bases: TGCGCCAGCAGCCCCGGGACTAGCGGGATTGGCGAGCAGTACTTC.

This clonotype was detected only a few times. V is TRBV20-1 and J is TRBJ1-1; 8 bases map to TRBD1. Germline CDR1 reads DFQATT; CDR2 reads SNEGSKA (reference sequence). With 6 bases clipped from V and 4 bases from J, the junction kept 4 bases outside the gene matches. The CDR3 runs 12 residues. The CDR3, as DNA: TGCAGTGCACCTCAGGGGGCCACTGAAGCTTTCTTT. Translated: CSAPQGATEAFF.

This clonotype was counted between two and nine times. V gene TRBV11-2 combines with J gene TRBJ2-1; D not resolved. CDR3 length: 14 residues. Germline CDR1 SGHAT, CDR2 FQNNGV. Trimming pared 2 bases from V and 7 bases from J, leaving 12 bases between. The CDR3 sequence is CASSLRPDGNEQFF. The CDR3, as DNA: TGTGCCAGCAGCTTACGCCCCGACGGGAATGAGCAGTTCTTC.

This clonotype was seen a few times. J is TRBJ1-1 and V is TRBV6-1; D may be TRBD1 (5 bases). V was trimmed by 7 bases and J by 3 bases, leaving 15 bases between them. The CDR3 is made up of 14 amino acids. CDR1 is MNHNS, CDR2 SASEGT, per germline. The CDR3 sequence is CASKKESRDTEAFF. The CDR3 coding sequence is TGTGCCAGCAAAAAAGAGAGCAGGGACACTGAAGCTTTCTTT.

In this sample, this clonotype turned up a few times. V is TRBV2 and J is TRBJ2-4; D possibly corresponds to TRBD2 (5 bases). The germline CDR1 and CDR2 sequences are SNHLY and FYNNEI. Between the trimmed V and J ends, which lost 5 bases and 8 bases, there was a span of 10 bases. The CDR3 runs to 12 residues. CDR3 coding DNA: TGTGCCAGCAGTTCGGGGAGTGACATTCAGTACTTC. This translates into CASSSGSDIQYF.

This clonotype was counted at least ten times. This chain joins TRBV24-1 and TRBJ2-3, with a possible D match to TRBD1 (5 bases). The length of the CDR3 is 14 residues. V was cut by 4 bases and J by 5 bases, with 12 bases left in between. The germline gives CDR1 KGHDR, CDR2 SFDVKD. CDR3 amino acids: CATSEQTVGDTQYF. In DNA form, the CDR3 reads TGTGCCACCAGTGAGCAGACAGTTGGAGATACGCAGTATTTT.

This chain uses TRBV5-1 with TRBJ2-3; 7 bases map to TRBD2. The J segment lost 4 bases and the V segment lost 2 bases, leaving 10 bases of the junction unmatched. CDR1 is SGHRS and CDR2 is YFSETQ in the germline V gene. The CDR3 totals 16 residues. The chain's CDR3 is CASSFLGGSRADTQYF. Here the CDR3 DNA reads TGCGCCAGCAGCTTTCTGGGCGGGAGTAGGGCAGATACGCAGTATTTT.

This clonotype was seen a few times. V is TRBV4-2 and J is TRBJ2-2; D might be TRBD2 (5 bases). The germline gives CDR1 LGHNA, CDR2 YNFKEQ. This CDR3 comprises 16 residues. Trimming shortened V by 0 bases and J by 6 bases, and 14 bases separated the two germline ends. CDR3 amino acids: CASSQETASNAGELFF. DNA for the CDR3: TGTGCCAGCAGCCAAGAAACGGCTAGCAACGCCGGGGAGCTGTTTTTT.

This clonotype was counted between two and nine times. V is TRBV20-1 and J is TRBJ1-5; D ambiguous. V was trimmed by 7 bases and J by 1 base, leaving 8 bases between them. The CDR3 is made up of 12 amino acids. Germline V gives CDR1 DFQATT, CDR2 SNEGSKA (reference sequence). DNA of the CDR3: TGCAGTGTAACACAGAGCAATCAGCCCCAGCATTTT. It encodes CSVTQSNQPQHF.

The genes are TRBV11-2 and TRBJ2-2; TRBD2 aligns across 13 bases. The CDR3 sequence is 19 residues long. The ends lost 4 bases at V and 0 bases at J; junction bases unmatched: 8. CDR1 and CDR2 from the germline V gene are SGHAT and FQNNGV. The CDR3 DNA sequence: TGTGCCAGCAGCTCCATGGGACTAGCGGGACTATCGAACACCGGGGAGCTGTTTTTT. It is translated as CASSSMGLAGLSNTGELFF.

CDR3 nucleotides: TGTGCCAGCAGCCTCGGGACAGGCGGAAAAGCTTTCTTT. Translated, it gives CASSLGTGGKAFF. V usage is TRBV9 and J usage is TRBJ1-1; 8 bases match TRBD1. Germline values: CDR1 SGDLS, CDR2 YYNGEE. Losses at the gene ends were 4 bases for V and 9 bases for J; bases not matched to a gene: 8. There are 13 residues in the CDR3.

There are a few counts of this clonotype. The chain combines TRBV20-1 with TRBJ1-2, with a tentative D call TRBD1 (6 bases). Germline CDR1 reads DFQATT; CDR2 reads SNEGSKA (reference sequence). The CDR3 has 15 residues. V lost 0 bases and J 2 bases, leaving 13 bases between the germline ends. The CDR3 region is CSARDRSGTNYGYTF. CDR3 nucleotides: TGCAGTGCTAGAGATAGATCCGGGACAAACTATGGCTACACCTTC.

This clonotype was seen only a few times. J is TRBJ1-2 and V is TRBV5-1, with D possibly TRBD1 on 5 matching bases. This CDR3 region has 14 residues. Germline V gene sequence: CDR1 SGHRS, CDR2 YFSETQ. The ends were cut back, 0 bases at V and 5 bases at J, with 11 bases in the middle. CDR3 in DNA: TGCGCCAGCAGCTTGGAAGGGGTCGGGTATGGCTACACCTTC. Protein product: CASSLEGVGYGYTF.

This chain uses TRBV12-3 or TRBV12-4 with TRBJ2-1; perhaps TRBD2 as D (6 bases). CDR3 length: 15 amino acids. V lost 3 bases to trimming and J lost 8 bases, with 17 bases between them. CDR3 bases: TGTGCCAGCAGTTTTGCGGGACGGCAGTTCGATGAGCAGTTCTTC. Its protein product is CASSFAGRQFDEQFF.

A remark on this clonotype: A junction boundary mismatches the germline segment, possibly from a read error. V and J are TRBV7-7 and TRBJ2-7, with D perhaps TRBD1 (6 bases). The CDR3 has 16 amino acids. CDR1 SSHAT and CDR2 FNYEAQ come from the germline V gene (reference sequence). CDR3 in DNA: TGTGCTAGCAGCAAGAACAGGGTAGGCCCCGGGGCCGAGCAGTACTTC. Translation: CASSKNRVGPGAEQYF.

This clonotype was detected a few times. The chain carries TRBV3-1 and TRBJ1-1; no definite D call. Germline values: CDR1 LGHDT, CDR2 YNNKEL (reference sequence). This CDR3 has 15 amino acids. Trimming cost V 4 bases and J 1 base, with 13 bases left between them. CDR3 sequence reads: CASSPSQSRNTEAFF. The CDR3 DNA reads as TGTGCCAGCAGCCCTTCGCAGTCGAGGAACACTGAAGCTTTCTTT.

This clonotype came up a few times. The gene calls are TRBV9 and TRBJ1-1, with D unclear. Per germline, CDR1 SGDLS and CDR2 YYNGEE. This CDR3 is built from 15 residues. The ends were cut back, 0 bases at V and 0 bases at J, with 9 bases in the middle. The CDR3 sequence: CASSVVRKVNTEAFF. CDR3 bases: TGTGCCAGCAGCGTAGTGAGGAAGGTGAACACTGAAGCTTTCTTT.

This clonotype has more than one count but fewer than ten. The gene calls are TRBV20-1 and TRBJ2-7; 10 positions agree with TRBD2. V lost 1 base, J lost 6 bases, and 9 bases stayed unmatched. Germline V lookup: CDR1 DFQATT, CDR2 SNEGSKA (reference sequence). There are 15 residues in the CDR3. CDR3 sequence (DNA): TGCAGTGCTAGAGCACCTAGCGGGAGAGTGGGCGAGCAGTACTTC. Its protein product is CSARAPSGRVGEQYF.

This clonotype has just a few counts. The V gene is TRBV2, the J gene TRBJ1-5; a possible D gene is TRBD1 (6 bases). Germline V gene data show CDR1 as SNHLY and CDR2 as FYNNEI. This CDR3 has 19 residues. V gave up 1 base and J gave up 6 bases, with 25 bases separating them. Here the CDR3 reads CASSEGMRARGATGQPQHF. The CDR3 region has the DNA TGTGCCAGCAGTGAAGGGATGAGGGCTCGGGGGGCTACGGGTCAGCCCCAGCATTTT.